This T cell receptor beta chain was profiled in a study of long-term antiretroviral therapy in people with HIV (dated by TCRdb to 2022 to 2024). Regarding the complete study: The earliest samples were collected approximately a decade before the 2015 WHO recommendation for immediate ART, a period when ART was typically delayed until CD4 counts fell. This retrospective serial study examined whether starting ART and sustained HIV suppression were associated with changes in the composition and diversity of the TRB repertoire in peripheral blood. The cohort contributed about 180 cryopreserved PBMC samples from 25 to 35 adults with confirmed HIV infection, collected serially over a mean of about six years (range 1-12). Among the 30 to 35 participants with HIV, eleven were female. Test extractions of a monoclonal T-cell line alongside a few dozen polyclonal samples showed no cross-contamination during QIAcube processing.

V sheds 3 bases and J sheds 6 bases, leaving 5 bases between their ends. The CDR3 goes from the cysteine to the phenylalanine over 11 residues. The only DNA kept is the CDR3, 33 bases in frame from the first base. CDR1 KGHSH and CDR2 LQKENI were looked up in the germline V gene. To be included, a participant needed at least one PBMC sample from before ART initiation plus at least two post-ART samples. Every participant with HIV received treatment in the United States of America. Cryopreserved samples of roughly 0.95-10 million PBMC were thawed and washed before DNA extraction. At the time of the earliest PBMC sample for each participant with HIV, ages ranged from about 20 to 54 years. PBMC samples were contributed by each participant from 1-4 timepoints before ART initiation and 2-8 timepoints after ART initiation, with a median of 7 samples. For every participant, serial HIV viral load, CD4+ T-cell count, ART history and demographic data were obtained. Using a Qiagen kit on a QIAcube, genomic DNA was extracted from unsorted PBMC, with samples processed in batches of 12.

The sample holds a few counts of this clone. Its antigen is not yet known. Per-base quality was not reported, and no clone a single base away is much larger than it. What the study reported, not specific to this receptor: HIV repertoires had narrower CDR3 length ranges than controls, and the network structure suggested an antigen-experienced repertoire that shifted only slightly toward naive after ART. Starting ART was linked to a significant rise in TRB diversity, yet even with long-term ART the diversity remained significantly lower than in transplant donor controls. Expanded TRB clones identified before ART initiation dominated the repertoire across all time points, though the dominance fluctuated and decreased in many PLHIV after ART. Because pre-ART samples had limited cell numbers, profiling was done on unsorted PBMC rather than on sorted CD4+ and CD8+ T cells. Inferences about post-ART repertoire changes were limited because no data were available on ART adherence, viral resistance or therapy changes. The samples were dated from the mid-2000s to the late 2010s, and the ART regimens that were used may be less effective than current ART regimens. Limited PBMC availability meant only the TCR beta chain was sequenced, without alpha chain pairing.

The immunoSEQ hsTCRB v3.0 assay was used at survey level resolution for TRB variable region sequencing. A depth of 40,000-50,000 T-cell genomes per sample was targeted for TRB sequencing. An Illumina MiSeq with a v3 150-cycle kit was used to sequence the pooled TRB libraries. For the original study's pipeline: Repertoire analysis ran in R within a reproducible Nextflow workflow covering QC, data transformation and analysis. Custom analyses were implemented in LymphoSeq2, an R package for AIRR-Seq data exploration. A handful of samples yielding fewer than 5000 total TRB sequences were excluded, leaving 188 analyzed HIV repertoires. Of the roughly 180 retained HIV repertoires, almost 60 were collected before and 120 to 130 after ART initiation. Each repertoire was downsampled to 5000 TRB nucleotide sequences, and summary statistics were averaged across 100 downsampling iterations. The analysis kept only TRB sequences whose CDR3 regions were at least seven amino acids long. Diversity was assessed using a clonality score derived from Shannon entropy and using the Gini coefficient. In the repertoire networks, any two of the top 5000 CDR3 amino acid sequences were linked whenever the two sequences differed by an edit distance of one. For TRB CDR3 amino acid sequences, GLIPH2 was used to predict antigen specificity groups and MHC restriction. CDR3 amino acid sequences were matched against VDJdb and McPAS-TCR to flag known CMV, EBV, HIV or tissue antigen associations. Pre-ART, post-ART and control groups were compared with Wilcoxon signed-rank tests and Holm-Bonferroni correction. This is the immuneACCESS table as TCRdb keeps it, with only in-frame sequences that have V and J called. A part of the clones is gone; compared with another copy, unresolved V genes explain less than half, and the rest is unexplained. V and J calls and clone size are those listed in that table; D and trimming were worked out from the DNA. Present in this sample are about 16,000 clones, less than 80% of which were seen just once. Jointly, the top ten make up 13% to 15% of the sample.

The receptor chain draws on TRBV18 and TRBJ1-2, with an unclear D gene assignment. The source of this sequence is a woman aged 50 to 60 with HIV. The material was unsorted PBMCs, obtained 1.5 years before starting antiretroviral therapy. The nucleotides read TGTGCCAGCTCACCCCAGAATGGCTACACCTTC. It codes for CASSPQNGYTF.